This TCR beta chain comes out of a study of blood T cell repertoires in COVID-19. In the study overall: T cells, B-cell-depleted T cells, or PBMCs provided the cDNA or gDNA that served as material.

CDR3 length: 12 amino acids. Germline CDR1 reads GTSNPN; CDR2 reads SVGIG (reference sequence). Trimming left V 3 bases short and J 9 bases short, with 14 bases between. The authors' processing: Nucleated cell number was recorded as an estimate derived from reference gene primer amplification. Sequencing used immunoSEQ multiplex PCR; TCRdb keeps in-frame clones, though not all of them. D and trimming were read from the DNA, whereas the V and J calls and clone size are those reported in that table. The sample consists of roughly 50,000 clones, 75% to 95% of them appearing once. The sequence was collected from a man between 65 and 80 years old with acute or convalescent COVID-19. The sequencing sample was made of peripheral blood. The chain couples TRBV30 to TRBJ2-5; TRBD1 might be the D (5 bases). CDR3 protein: CAWRGPMGPQYF. The CDR3, as DNA: TGTGCCTGGAGAGGTCCGATGGGGCCCCAGTACTTC.